This TCR beta chain is from a study of blood T cell repertoires in COVID-19. Study-level information: Samples representing acute and convalescent COVID-19 were sourced from the United States, Italy and Spain. Sample material is recorded as cDNA or gDNA derived from T cells, B-cell-depleted T cells, or PBMCs.

A few counts support this clone. Authors' analysis steps: It was from reference gene primer amplification that nucleated cell counts were estimated. This table comes from immunoSEQ multiplex PCR, and its TCRdb copy is limited to in-frame clones, with some not included. Clone size and the V and J calls come from that table; the DNA yielded D and trimming. The data show over 85,000 clones, with less than 90% seen just once and roughly 6.5% held by the top ten. V lost 4 bases, J lost 7 bases, and 11 bases stayed unmatched. This CDR3 is built from 15 residues. Germline V gives CDR1 LNHDA, CDR2 SQIVND (reference sequence).

The material sequenced was peripheral blood. V is TRBV19 and J is TRBJ1-2; TRBD1 matches at 8 bases. The sequence derives from a man aged 55 to 70 with acute or convalescent COVID-19. For the CDR3, the DNA is TGTGCCAGTAGTAGGGAATCCGGGACAGGTGGTGGCTACACCTTC. Translated: CASSRESGTGGGYTF.